One sample yielded the 2 T cell receptor beta chains listed below, sequenced in a study of tumor-infiltrating lymphocytes in glioblastoma multiforme. TCRB libraries came from RNA via three nested multiplex PCR rounds. One entry per CDR3 protein, called by TCRdb with MiXCR from the multiplex PCR reads. The table records approximately 11,000 distinct CDR3 sequences, about 72% of them present only once. The specimen sequenced was brain tumor tissue. These receptors came from a male donor with glioblastoma.

This clonotype was observed once. A read error is likely, as this CDR3 ends without the conserved phenylalanine or tryptophan. The chain links TRBV20-1 to TRBJ2-7, with D possibly matching TRBD2 (6 bases). Trimming took off 4 bases at V and 4 bases at J, with 20 bases between the two ends. The CDR3 sequence is 15 residues long. The germline CDR1 and CDR2 sequences are DFQATT and SNEGSKA (reference sequence). The CDR3 here is CSAIEGASEGYEQYY. The CDR3 region has the DNA TGCAGTGCTATAGAAGGGGCTTCGGAGGGTTACGAGCAGTACTAC.

This clonotype is classed as medium-sized. V usage is TRBV29-1 and J usage is TRBJ2-5; unclear D gene. From germline, CDR1 is SQVTM and CDR2 ANQGSEA. This CDR3 is 13 amino acids long. V dropped 5 bases and J dropped 4 bases, with 14 bases sitting between them. The chain's CDR3 is CSVLLGGRETQYF. The CDR3 coding sequence is TGCAGCGTTTTATTGGGCGGTAGAGAGACCCAGTACTTC.